This T cell receptor (beta chain) was profiled in a study of vaccination and CD4 T cells after COVID-19. For the study at large: Participants were given two doses of BNT162b2 or mRNA-1273 vaccine.

Treatment reported: approximately nine-day PBMC culture with coronavirus spike peptide pools or control peptides (ViraFEST assay). At days 3 and 7, half the medium was exchanged for fresh IL-2 medium. The germline V gene encodes CDR1 SGHVS and CDR2 FQNEAQ. V dropped 3 bases and J dropped 0; count of bases not matched to a gene: 2. The CDR3 sequence is 16 residues long. Oncomine TCR Beta short-read sequencing was applied to DNA from cultured CD4+ T cells. Someone extracted genomic DNA from cultured CD4+ T cells. TCRdb used MiXCR to reprocess the PCR reads, holding one entry per CDR3 protein. Of some 12,000 distinct CDR3 sequences in the sample, about 50% were seen once. To note about this clonotype: The antigen remains unidentified.

Sample: CD4+ T cells from blood, cultured in vitro. This TCR came from a human donor who had recovered from COVID-19. The chain carries TRBV7-8 and TRBJ2-2, with 9 bases lining up with TRBD1. The CDR3 DNA sequence: TGTGCCAGCAGCTTCCGACAGGGGGCGAACACCGGGGAGCTGTTTTTT. As protein: CASSFRQGANTGELFF.